This T cell receptor (beta chain) is drawn from a study of Graves' ophthalmopathy and Graves' hyperthyroidism. About the study: Before any treatment was given, at initial diagnosis, peripheral blood was collected.

Germline V gene sequence: CDR1 KGHDR, CDR2 SFDVKD. Trimming took off 3 bases at V and 5 bases at J, with 9 bases between the two ends. This CDR3 region has 13 residues. Overall study findings and caveats: For separating ophthalmopathy from stable hyperthyroidism, a 13-signature model gave over 85% sensitivity and approximately 76% specificity. Most expanded thyroid clonotypes above 0.001 frequency also appeared in blood.

As concerns this clonotype: Its specificity is unknown.

From RNA, the CDR3 regions of TCR beta chains were amplified and sequenced. Scientists carried out first-round RT-PCR using HTBI primers and then a second-round multiplex PCR. One entry per CDR3 protein results from TCRdb running MiXCR on the multiplex PCR reads. The table shows 200,000 to 250,000 distinct CDR3 sequences, with around a fifth occurring only once. Sample: peripheral blood. This clonotype originated in a woman aged 50 to 60 with Graves' ophthalmopathy. The chain has TRBV24-1 and TRBJ1-2; D gene unclear. The CDR3 nucleotides read TGTGCCACCAGTGATCCGAGGGAGTATGGCTACACCTTC. It translates to CATSDPREYGYTF.